A selection of T cell receptor beta chains follows, all from one sample in a study of cytomegalovirus exposure and HLA in healthy donors. The method was immunoSEQ multiplex PCR; TCRdb's version includes in-frame clones alone and lacks a portion of them. The table includes more than 150,000 clones, 80% to 85% detected once. Sequencing used PBMCs. The source is a woman aged 25 to 39 in good health and CMV-seronegative. The CDR3 runs from the conserved cysteine through the conserved F or W. The order of the fields is clone size, V gene, J gene, CDR3 protein. Size tells how often a clone was seen (once, few, many) or the class of an expanded clone, and some rows leave it out.

NA,TRBV7-8,TRBJ1-6,CASSVGQGHNSPLHF
NA,TRBV2,TRBJ2-1,CASSPGLLGQFF
few,TRBV10-2,TRBJ1-5,CASSESGGRHQPQHF
NA,TRBV30,TRBJ1-1,CAWTGGRQMNTEAFF
once,TRBV2,TRBJ1-4,CASSHNDRGFEKLFF
NA,TRBV5-4,TRBJ1-2,CASSYGQSTSGYTF
NA,TRBV6-1,TRBJ2-7,CASSFQGSTYEQYF
NA,TRBV5-1,TRBJ1-2,CASSSLTLNYGYTF
NA,TRBV5-1,TRBJ2-3,CASSLVGGSTDTQYF
NA,TRBV27,TRBJ2-1,CASSLLSGGHNEQFF
NA,TRBV6-1,TRBJ2-2,CASSATNTGELFF
NA,TRBV27,TRBJ1-1,CASSLLQGEAFF
once,TRBV7-7,TRBJ2-1,CASSLGLAGGDEQFF
NA,TRBV15,TRBJ1-1,CATSSLPGGTEAFF
NA,TRBV25-1,TRBJ2-1,CASSGQGGLAGGFNEQFF
few,TRBV5-6,TRBJ2-7,CASSETRVEQYF
once,TRBV7-9,TRBJ2-1,CASSLPSGSRNEQFF
NA,TRBV7-2,TRBJ2-1,CASSFPSNEQFF
NA,TRBV18,TRBJ2-1,CASSPLGAGGGTDEQFF
NA,TRBV18,TRBJ1-4,CASSPEGVNEKLFF
NA,TRBV5-1,TRBJ2-5,CASSLSGTTEETQYF
NA,TRBV28,TRBJ1-1,CASNPGGTEAFF
NA,TRBV11-2,TRBJ2-5,CASSLGGRGSGETQYF
NA,TRBV4-1,TRBJ1-4,CASSQEGQPTNEKLFF
NA,TRBV9,TRBJ1-1,CASSPNHRDRLNTEAFF
NA,TRBV19,TRBJ2-3,CASSIGGRTDTQYF
NA,TRBV28,TRBJ2-7,CASSFLRGAYEQYF
NA,TRBV10-2,TRBJ2-7,CASSESGDRGGEQYF
NA,TRBV4-3,TRBJ1-1,CASSQEMFGNPTEAFF
NA,TRBV10-1,TRBJ2-3,CASSEKIAGGPRSTDTQYF
NA,TRBV15,TRBJ2-5,CATRFGETQYF
few,TRBV19,TRBJ2-3,CASSIGSGGGQDTQYF
few,TRBV2,TRBJ2-3,CASSEATGLTDTQYF
NA,TRBV18,TRBJ1-5,CASSPPGGSQPQHF
NA,TRBV16,TRBJ1-2,CASSQSIQQQGVNYGYTF
NA,TRBV5-8,TRBJ2-5,CASSLQGGSRRETQYF
once,TRBV15,TRBJ2-7,CATSRERYGYEQYF
NA,TRBV4-1,TRBJ1-6,CASSQDNLQENSPLHF
once,TRBV4-1,TRBJ1-3,CASSQESRERNTIYF
NA,TRBV10-1,TRBJ2-5,CASSENRSGRETQYF